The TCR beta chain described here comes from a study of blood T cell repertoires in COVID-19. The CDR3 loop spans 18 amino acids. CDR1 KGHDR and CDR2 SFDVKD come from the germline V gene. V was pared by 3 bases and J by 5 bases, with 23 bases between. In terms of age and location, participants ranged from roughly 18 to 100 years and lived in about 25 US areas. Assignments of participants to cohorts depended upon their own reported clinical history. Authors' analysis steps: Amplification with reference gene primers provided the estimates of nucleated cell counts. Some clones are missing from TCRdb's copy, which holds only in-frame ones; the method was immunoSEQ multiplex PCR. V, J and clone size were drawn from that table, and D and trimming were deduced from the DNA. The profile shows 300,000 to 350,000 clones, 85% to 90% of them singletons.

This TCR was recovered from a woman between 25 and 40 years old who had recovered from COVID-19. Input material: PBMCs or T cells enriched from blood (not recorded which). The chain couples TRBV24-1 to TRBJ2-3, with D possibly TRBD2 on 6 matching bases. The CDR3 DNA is TGTGCCACCAGTGATACCTCCCGGGGGTGGCCCTCCCGAGATACGCAGTATTTT. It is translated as CATSDTSRGWPSRDTQYF.